This T cell receptor beta chain was profiled in a study of shared clonotypes between healthy human individuals. Study details: Three plates each covered CD4 naive and memory; CD8 naive two, CD8 memory one. Regarding the study as a whole: Clonotype sharing among donors, it was expected, would be affected by sequencing depth.

Samples underwent the assay at deep level. Profiling relied on immunoSEQ multiplex PCR, and the TCRdb table lists in-frame clones only, not all of them. Counted here are roughly 660,000 clones, roughly 91% occurring once; the ten biggest clones make up about a third. Pooled CD45RO+ cells and CCR7-negative CD45RA+ TemRA cells made up CD8 memory. As to this clone: Its antigen is currently unknown.

Per the germline V gene, CDR1 is SGDLS and CDR2 is YYNGEE. The V and J ends lost 0 bases and 4 bases, in that order; junction bases with no gene match: 11. The CDR3 length is 17 residues. Sequences were obtained from memory CD8+ T cells from PBMCs. The subset here: CD45RO+ cells pooled with CCR7-negative TemRA cells. The chain uses TRBV9 and TRBJ1-2, with TRBD1 matching over 8 bases. This sequence was found in a man aged 18 to 30 in good health. Some clones in this sample may be carry-over from other donors' samples. The CDR3 region is CASSVDEGQGLSYGYTF. Written as DNA, the CDR3 is TGTGCCAGCAGCGTAGACGAAGGACAGGGATTATCCTATGGCTACACCTTC.